This is a list of T cell receptor beta chains from one sample in a study of T cells in Graves' hyperthyroidism and ophthalmopathy. TCRdb used MiXCR to reprocess the multiplex PCR reads, holding one entry per CDR3 protein. In the table there are fewer than 850,000 distinct CDR3 sequences, around 16% of which are singletons. The sample consisted of blood. These receptor sequences come from a man aged 50-59 years with Graves' hyperthyroidism. Both conserved end residues are part of each CDR3. A D gene is named only where the DNA matches it firmly. A row's size may be missing; if present it is once, few, many or a size class.

v_call	j_call	clone_size	d_call	cdr3_nt	cdr3_aa
TRBV6-6	TRBJ2-7	NA	NA	TGTGCCAGCAGTTACCATGCCCTAGGGGGGGCGTCCTACGAGCAGTACTTC	CASSYHALGGASYEQYF
TRBV20-1	TRBJ2-4	NA	TRBD1	TGCAGTGCTAGAGGGACAGGAAACATTCAGTACTTC	CSARGTGNIQYF
TRBV5-1	TRBJ2-1	NA	NA	TGCGCCAGTGGCGCAGAAACCTCCTACAATGAGCAGTTCTTC	CASGAETSYNEQFF
TRBV7-6	TRBJ2-1	many	NA	TGTGCCAGCAGCTATCCTAGTTTTTCCGGCAATGAGCAGTTCTTC	CASSYPSFSGNEQFF
TRBV2	TRBJ2-2	NA	NA	TGTGCCAGCAGCCAAGATCCCACCGGGGAGCTGTTTTTT	CASSQDPTGELFF
TRBV6-6	TRBJ2-5	many	NA	TGTGCCAGCAGTTACTCTTTACTCCAAGAGACCCAGTACTTC	CASSYSLLQETQYF
TRBV11-2	TRBJ2-1	NA	NA	TGTGCCAGCAGCCGCTCGAGGGGGGGGGGGTACAATGAGCAGTTCTTC	CASSRSRGGGYNEQFF
TRBV3-1	TRBJ2-3	few	NA	TGTGCCAGCAGCCAAGACCTCGGGACCCTGCGGGTAGATACGCAGTATTTT	CASSQDLGTLRVDTQYF
TRBV5-1	TRBJ2-5	few	NA	TGCGCCAGCAGCCCGGGGTCCCACCAAGAGACCCAGTACTTC	CASSPGSHQETQYF
TRBV10-3	TRBJ1-5	few	TRBD1	TGTGCCATCAGAACCGGGACAGGGGGCTTGTACCAGCCCCAGCATTTT	CAIRTGTGGLYQPQHF
TRBV28	TRBJ2-4	NA	NA	TGTGCCAGCAGTAATAACAGGTTGGACATTCAGTACTTC	CASSNNRLDIQYF
TRBV6-1	TRBJ2-7	NA	NA	TGTGCCAGCAGTGATACGGGGACGTTCTACGAGCAGTACTTC	CASSDTGTFYEQYF
TRBV7-2	TRBJ1-5	many	TRBD1	TGTGCCAGCAGCTTAGAGAGGGGGCGGCCCCAGCATTTT	CASSLERGRPQHF
TRBV9	TRBJ1-2	many	NA	TGTGCCAGCAGCGGAGCAATCTATGGCTACACCTTC	CASSGAIYGYTF
TRBV7-9	TRBJ1-5	NA	NA	TGTGCCAGCAGCCATAAAGGAGACAGGATAAATCAGCCCCAGCATTTT	CASSHKGDRINQPQHF
TRBV6-2/TRBV6-3	TRBJ2-7	few	NA	TGTGCCAGCAGTTACACAGGATACTACGAGCAGTACTTC	CASSYTGYYEQYF
TRBV6-4	TRBJ1-2	NA	NA	TGTGCCAGCAGTGGCGGGGTCGCTGGCTACACCTTC	CASSGGVAGYTF
TRBV20-1	TRBJ2-4	NA	TRBD2	TGCAGTGCGTGGACTAGCGGGAGGTACGGGACCAAAAACATTCAGTACTTC	CSAWTSGRYGTKNIQYF
TRBV7-6	TRBJ2-7	many	NA	TGTGCCAGCAGCGCCCGGACTCGGGAGCAGTACTTC	CASSARTREQYF
TRBV6-1	TRBJ2-6	few	NA	TGTGCCAGCAGTCGGGGTTCGACCGGGGCCAACGTCCTGACTTTC	CASSRGSTGANVLTF
TRBV27	TRBJ2-1	many	TRBD2	TGTGCCAGCAGTTTAAGTCTTGCTAGCGGGGGATACAATGAGCAGTTCTTC	CASSLSLASGGYNEQFF
TRBV10-3	TRBJ2-1	few	TRBD2	TGTGCCATCAGTGAATACGGTGGGGGCGGAGCGGGAGGCGAGCAGTTCTTC	CAISEYGGGGAGGEQFF
TRBV30	TRBJ2-1	NA	NA	TGTGCCTGGAGTGTAATGGCTAGCCCCTACAATGAGCAGTTCTTC	CAWSVMASPYNEQFF
TRBV3-1	TRBJ1-2	few	TRBD1	TGTGCCAGCAGAATCCAGGGGGCTTCAGGCTATGGCTACACCTTC	CASRIQGASGYGYTF
TRBV19	TRBJ1-1	NA	NA	TGTGCCAGTAGTATGTACAGCGAAGCTTTCTTT	CASSMYSEAFF
TRBV7-2	TRBJ2-1	many	TRBD2	TGTGCCAGCAGCTTAGAACTAGCGGGACTCAATGAGCAGTTCTTC	CASSLELAGLNEQFF
TRBV20-1	TRBJ2-7	NA	TRBD2	TGCAGTGCTAGACCCTTAGCGGGGGTGACCTACGAGCAGTACTTC	CSARPLAGVTYEQYF
TRBV15	TRBJ1-5	few	NA	TGTGCCACCAGCAAAATAGGGCAGTTCAATCAGCCCCAGCATTTT	CATSKIGQFNQPQHF
TRBV11-2	TRBJ2-7	many	TRBD1	TGTGCCAGCAGCTTAGTTTTGGGTGACAGGGGGTGGAACGAGCAGTACTTC	CASSLVLGDRGWNEQYF
TRBV5-1	TRBJ2-2	NA	NA	TGCGCCAGCAGCCCTGACACTCCGAACACCGGGGAGCTGTTTTTT	CASSPDTPNTGELFF
TRBV24-1	TRBJ2-2	many	NA	TGTGCCACCAGTCGAACTTCGAACACCGGGGAGCTGTTTTTT	CATSRTSNTGELFF
TRBV7-9	TRBJ2-7	NA	TRBD1	TGTGCCAGCAGCTTAGGCGGGACAGGGAGCTCCTACGAGCAGTACTTC	CASSLGGTGSSYEQYF
TRBV28	TRBJ1-3	many	NA	TGTGCCAGCAGTTCATTCGGAAACACCATATATTTT	CASSSFGNTIYF
TRBV13	TRBJ2-4	NA	NA	TGTGCCAGCAGCGAGGGAGCCAAAAACATTCAGTACTTC	CASSEGAKNIQYF
TRBV2	TRBJ2-5	many	TRBD2	TGTGCCAGCAGTGAAAGGACTAGCGGGTACGAGACCCAGTACTTC	CASSERTSGYETQYF
TRBV7-2	TRBJ2-7	few	TRBD2	TGTGCCAGCAGCTCCCTCAGACTAGCGGTTGACTACGAGCAGTACTTC	CASSSLRLAVDYEQYF
TRBV6-2/TRBV6-3	TRBJ1-1	NA	NA	TGTGCCAGCAATTTCCGGGCAGGGAATGTCATTAACACTGAAGCTTTCTTT	CASNFRAGNVINTEAFF
TRBV2	TRBJ2-5	many	NA	TGTGCCAGCAGTTACAGTGGGGGAGAGACCCAGTACTTC	CASSYSGGETQYF
TRBV7-8	TRBJ1-6	many	NA	TGTGCCAGCAGCTTAGCGTCGACCAGGGTTTATAATTCACCCCTCCACTTT	CASSLASTRVYNSPLHF
TRBV9	TRBJ1-1	few	TRBD1	TGTGCCAGCAGCGCATCAAGCAGGGGGCAGACTGAAGCTTTCTTT	CASSASSRGQTEAFF
TRBV28	TRBJ2-1	many	TRBD2	TGTGCCATCACGACTAGCGGATACTACAATGAGCAGTTCTTC	CAITTSGYYNEQFF
TRBV7-6	TRBJ2-1	few	TRBD2	TGTGCCAGCAGCCAGGAGGCAGGGACTAGCGCCTACAATGAGCAGTTCTTC	CASSQEAGTSAYNEQFF
TRBV12-3/TRBV12-4	TRBJ1-6	many	NA	TGTGCCAGCAGTTTAGGGTCGACACCCCTCCACTTT	CASSLGSTPLHF
TRBV28	TRBJ2-7	many	TRBD2	TGTGCCAGCGGGACTAGCGGGAGTAAATCGGGCTACGAGCAGTACTTC	CASGTSGSKSGYEQYF
TRBV2	TRBJ2-7	many	NA	TGTGCCAGCAGCCGGGACCACGGCTACGAGCAGTACTTC	CASSRDHGYEQYF
TRBV20-1	TRBJ2-7	NA	TRBD2	TGCAGTGCTAGAGAGTTTGTGGCTAGCGGGACCTACGAGCAGTACTTC	CSAREFVASGTYEQYF
TRBV7-3	TRBJ2-1	few	NA	TGTGCCAGCAGCCGTACGAGGGAGGACAATGAGCAGTTCTTC	CASSRTREDNEQFF
TRBV27	TRBJ2-1	NA	NA	TGTGCCAGCAAACAACTAGCTGGCTCCTACAATGAGCAGTTCTTC	CASKQLAGSYNEQFF
TRBV18	TRBJ2-1	NA	NA	TGTGCCAGCTCACCTTTGACAGAAAACAATGAGCAGTTCTTC	CASSPLTENNEQFF
TRBV9	TRBJ2-1	many	TRBD2	TGTGCCAGCAGCGTAGGTGGACTAGCGGGAGTCGGGGAGCAGTTCTTC	CASSVGGLAGVGEQFF